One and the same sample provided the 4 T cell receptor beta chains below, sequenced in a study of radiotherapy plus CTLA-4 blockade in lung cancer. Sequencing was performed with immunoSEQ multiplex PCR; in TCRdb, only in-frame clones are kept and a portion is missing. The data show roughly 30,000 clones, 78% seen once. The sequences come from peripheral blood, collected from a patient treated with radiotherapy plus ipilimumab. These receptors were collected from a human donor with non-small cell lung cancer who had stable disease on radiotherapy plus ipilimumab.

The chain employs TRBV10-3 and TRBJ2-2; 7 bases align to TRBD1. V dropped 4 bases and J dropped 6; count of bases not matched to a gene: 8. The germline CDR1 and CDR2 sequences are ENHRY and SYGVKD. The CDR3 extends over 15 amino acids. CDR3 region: CAISVKGAASGELFF. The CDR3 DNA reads TGTGCCATCAGTGTTAAGGGGGCGGCGTCCGGGGAGCTGTTTTTT.

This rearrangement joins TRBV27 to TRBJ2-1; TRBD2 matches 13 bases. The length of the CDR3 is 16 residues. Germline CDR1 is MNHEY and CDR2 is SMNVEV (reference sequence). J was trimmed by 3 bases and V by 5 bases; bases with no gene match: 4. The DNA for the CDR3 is TGTGCCAGCAGTCCTCGACTAGCGGGGGGCTACAATGAGCAGTTCTTC. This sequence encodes CASSPRLAGGYNEQFF.

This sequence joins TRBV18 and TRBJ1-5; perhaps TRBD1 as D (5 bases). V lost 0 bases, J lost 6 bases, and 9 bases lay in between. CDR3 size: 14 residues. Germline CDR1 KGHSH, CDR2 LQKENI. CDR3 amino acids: CASSPPGVGQPQHF. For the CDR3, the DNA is TGTGCCAGCTCACCACCAGGGGTTGGTCAGCCCCAGCATTTT.

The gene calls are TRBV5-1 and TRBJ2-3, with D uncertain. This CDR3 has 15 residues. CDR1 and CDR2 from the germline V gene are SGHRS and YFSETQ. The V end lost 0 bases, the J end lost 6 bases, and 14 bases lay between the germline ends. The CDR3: CASSLGTRVSDTQYF. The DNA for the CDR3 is TGCGCCAGCAGCTTGGGGACGCGAGTCTCTGATACGCAGTATTTT.